Shown below are 13 T cell receptor beta chains from a single sample sequenced in a study of T-cell memory formation after mild COVID-19. MiXCR, applied by TCRdb to the 5' RACE reads, yields one record per CDR3 protein. The sample has 270,000 or so distinct CDR3 sequences; over 15% are singletons. Sequenced: PBMCs or a T cell subset sorted from them (not recorded which). The receptors come from a man between 18 and 35 years old who had mild COVID-19 (a few samples of this study predate the infection). Cell type and time point are not known.

The table lists this clonotype with a few counts. The chain recombines TRBV12-3 or TRBV12-4 with TRBJ1-4, with a tentative D call TRBD1 (5 bases). Trimming removed 6 bases at V and 2 bases at J, with 10 bases between. The CDR3 spans 14 residues. CDR3 protein: CASSRQGTNEKLFF. The CDR3 bases are TGTGCCAGCAGCCGTCAGGGTACTAATGAAAAACTGTTTTTT.

This clonotype has a handful of counts. The rearrangement uses TRBV15 and TRBJ1-4; D gene uncertain. The CDR3 has 16 amino acids. CDR1 LNHNV and CDR2 YYDKDF come from the germline V gene (reference sequence). Deletions cut 1 base from V and 3 bases from J, with 12 bases between. In DNA form, the CDR3 reads TGTGCCACCAGCAGAGGTTCCGCGGACTCTAATGAAAAACTGTTTTTT. This gives the protein CATSRGSADSNEKLFF.

The chain has TRBV28 and TRBJ2-2; tentatively, D is TRBD2 (7 bases). The CDR3 loop spans 15 amino acids. The germline gives CDR1 MDHEN, CDR2 SYDVKM. V was clipped by 8 bases and J by 6 bases, with 19 bases between them. The CDR3 region is CASSPGGAVAGELFF. DNA for the CDR3: TGTGCCAGCTCTCCTGGGGGGGCGGTGGCCGGGGAGCTGTTTTTT.

This clonotype was found many times. The CDR3 bases are TGTGCCAGCAGCCCGAGACGCGCGAACACCGGGGAGCTGTTTTTT. This sequence encodes CASSPRRANTGELFF. The rearrangement joins TRBV7-2 to TRBJ2-2; no definite D call. Germline V gives CDR1 SGHTA, CDR2 FQGNSA. V lost 5 bases to trimming and J lost 0 bases, with 10 bases between them. The CDR3 is 15 residues long.

J is TRBJ1-1 and V is TRBV20-1; D call uncertain. The ends were cut back, 3 bases at V and 1 base at J, with 12 bases in the middle. The CDR3 contains 14 residues. Germline V gives CDR1 DFQATT, CDR2 SNEGSKA (reference sequence). CDR3 bases: TGCAGTGCTAGTGCGGGAGCTCGGAACACTGAAGCTTTCTTT. This gives the protein CSASAGARNTEAFF.

There are a few counts of this clonotype. The rearrangement joins TRBV5-1 to TRBJ2-5; D is ambiguous. The V end was cut by 0 bases, the J end by 4 bases, with 13 bases between. CDR1 SGHRS and CDR2 YFSETQ come from the germline V gene. The CDR3 spans 15 residues. DNA of the CDR3: TGCGCCAGCAGCTTGGTCCCTGTGGACGGAGAGACCCAGTACTTC. Protein: CASSLVPVDGETQYF.

The sample holds a few counts of this clonotype. V is TRBV7-2 and J is TRBJ2-3; a weak D match, TRBD2 (6 bases). There are 17 residues in the CDR3. V shed 3 bases and J shed 0 bases, with 16 bases lying between them. Germline V lookup: CDR1 SGHTA, CDR2 FQGNSA. The CDR3 spells CASSFRPPGASTDTQYF. CDR3 sequence (DNA): TGTGCCAGCAGCTTCAGACCCCCGGGAGCGAGCACAGATACGCAGTATTTT.

The CDR3 region is CASSLGQGSDEQYF. The CDR3 DNA reads as TGTGCCAGCAGCCTCGGACAGGGATCGGACGAGCAGTACTTC. The chain uses TRBV3-1 and TRBJ2-7; 8 positions match TRBD1. Germline CDR1 LGHDT, CDR2 YNNKEL (reference sequence). The CDR3 has 14 amino acids. V lost 4 bases to trimming and J lost 5 bases; unmatched junction nucleotides: 7.

The V call is TRBV19, the J call TRBJ2-4; D unresolved. Germline CDR1 and CDR2: LNHDA and SQIVND (reference sequence). The CDR3 is made up of 13 amino acids. V was clipped by 1 base and J by 3 bases, with 4 bases between them. CDR3 protein: CASSIADKNIQYF. CDR3 coding DNA: TGTGCCAGTAGTATAGCGGACAAAAACATTCAGTACTTC.

This clonotype was recorded at least ten times. The chain uses TRBV28 and TRBJ2-2; possibly TRBD1 or TRBD2 for D (5 bases each). Trimming left V 5 bases short and J 6 bases short, with 13 bases between. CDR1 and CDR2 from the germline V gene are MDHEN and SYDVKM. The CDR3 extends over 14 amino acids. The CDR3 DNA is TGTGCCAGCAGTCCACCGGGGCATGCCGGGGAGCTGTTTTTT. This sequence encodes CASSPPGHAGELFF. The variable domain in full, with the rest retrieved from reference TRBV28 and TRBJ2-2, is DVKVTQSSRYLVKRTGEKVFLECVQDMDHENMFWYRQDPGLGLRLIYFSYDVKMKEKGDIPEGYSVSREKKERFSLILESASTNQTSMYLCASSPPGHAGELFFGEGSRLTVL.

This rearrangement joins TRBV3-1 to TRBJ2-3; 7 nucleotides line up with TRBD1. Trimming took 4 bases from V and 7 from J; bases not matched to a gene: 11. CDR1 and CDR2 (germline): LGHDT, YNNKEL (reference sequence). This CDR3 is 15 amino acids long. CDR3 sequence: CASSRNRDSRYTQYF. In DNA form, the CDR3 reads TGTGCCAGCAGCCGGAACCGGGACAGCCGGTATACGCAGTATTTT.

The chain recombines TRBV7-2 with TRBJ1-2; 7 positions agree with TRBD1. Per germline, CDR1 SGHTA and CDR2 FQGNSA. CDR3 length: 15 residues. The ends lost 5 bases at V and 2 bases at J; junction bases unmatched: 8. The CDR3 reads CASSPGTAMNYGYTF. CDR3 nucleotide sequence: TGTGCCAGCAGCCCAGGGACAGCCATGAACTATGGCTACACCTTC.

This clonotype has only a few counts. This rearrangement joins TRBV15 to TRBJ2-3; TRBD1 aligns across 12 bases. CDR1 and CDR2 from the germline V gene are LNHNV and YYDKDF (reference sequence). After removal of 1 base from V and 7 bases from J, the junction contained 0 bases not matched to a gene. The CDR3 contains 14 residues. CDR3 sequence reads: CATSRGDRGHTQYF. CDR3 nucleotide sequence: TGTGCCACCAGCAGAGGGGACAGGGGGCATACGCAGTATTTT. Full variable domain (outside the CDR3, taken from reference TRBV15 and TRBJ2-3): DAMVIQNPRYQVTQFGKPVTLSCSQTLNHNVMYWYQQKSSQAPKLLFHYYDKDFNNEADTPDNFQSRRPNTSFCFLDIRSPGLGDTAMYLCATSRGDRGHTQYFGPGTRLTVL.